This T cell receptor beta chain was observed in a study of CD4 T cells in relation to SARS-CoV-2 and coronaviruses. Study-level information: Median patient age was approximately 38 years, spanning 21 to 72 years. Convalescent patients were fewer than ten males and a few females; two were Hispanic. Shared crossreactive spike epitopes were mapped to their HLA restriction. Notes on the study in general: Pre-pandemic and post-infection samples never came from the same donor.

Trimming left V 2 bases short and J 4 bases short, with 4 bases between. CDR1 and CDR2 (germline): SGHDT, YYEEEE. There are 11 residues in the CDR3. This clone was detected only once. Its antigen is still unknown. TCRdb's table, derived via immunoSEQ multiplex PCR, lists solely in-frame clones and lacks some. The profile shows about 56,000 clones, 92% of them singletons. This receptor was identified in an adult with COVID-19. The sample was naive CD4+ T cells from PBMCs. The subset was: naive CD4+ T cells isolated by negative enrichment. The chain has TRBV5-6 and TRBJ2-7; D gene unclear. The CDR3 region is CASSLRYEQYF. In DNA, the CDR3 is TGTGCCAGCAGCTTAAGATACGAGCAGTACTTC.